This T cell receptor beta chain was profiled in a study of T-cell memory formation after mild COVID-19. TCRdb reprocessed the 5' RACE reads via MiXCR and lists one record per CDR3 protein. The sample consists of about 250,000 distinct CDR3 sequences, approximately 15% of them appearing once. The germline gives CDR1 SGHRS, CDR2 YFSETQ. V lost 4 bases to trimming and J lost 5 bases; unmatched junction nucleotides: 12. The CDR3 length is 16 residues. This TCR derives from an adult woman who had mild COVID-19 (a few samples of this study predate the infection). Cell type and time point are not known. The rearrangement joins TRBV5-1 to TRBJ2-7, with 10 bases fitting TRBD2. The sequencing input was PBMCs or a T cell subset sorted from them (not recorded which). CDR3 amino acids: CASSLSLAGDGDEQYF. For the CDR3, the DNA is TGCGCCAGCAGCCTGTCTCTAGCGGGAGACGGAGACGAGCAGTACTTC.